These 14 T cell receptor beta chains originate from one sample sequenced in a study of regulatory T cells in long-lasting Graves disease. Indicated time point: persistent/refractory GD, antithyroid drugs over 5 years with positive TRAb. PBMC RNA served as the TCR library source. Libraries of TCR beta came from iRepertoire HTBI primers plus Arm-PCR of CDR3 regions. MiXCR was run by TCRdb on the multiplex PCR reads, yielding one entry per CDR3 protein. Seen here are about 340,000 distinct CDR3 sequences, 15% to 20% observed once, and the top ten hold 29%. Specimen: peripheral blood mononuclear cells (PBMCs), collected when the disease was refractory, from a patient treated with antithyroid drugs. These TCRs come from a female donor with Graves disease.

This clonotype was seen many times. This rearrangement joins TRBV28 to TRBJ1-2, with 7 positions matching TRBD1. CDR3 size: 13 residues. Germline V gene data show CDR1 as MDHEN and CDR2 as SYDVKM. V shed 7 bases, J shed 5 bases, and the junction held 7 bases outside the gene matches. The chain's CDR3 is CASTGRGGYGYTF. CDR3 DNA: TGTGCCAGCACGGGCAGGGGGGGGTATGGCTACACCTTC.

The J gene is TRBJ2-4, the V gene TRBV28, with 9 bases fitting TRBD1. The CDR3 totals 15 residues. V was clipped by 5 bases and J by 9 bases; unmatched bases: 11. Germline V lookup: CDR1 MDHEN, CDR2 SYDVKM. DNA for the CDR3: TGTGCCAGCAGTAAAATGGGGACAGGGCTCATCATTCAGTACTTC. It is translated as CASSKMGTGLIIQYF.

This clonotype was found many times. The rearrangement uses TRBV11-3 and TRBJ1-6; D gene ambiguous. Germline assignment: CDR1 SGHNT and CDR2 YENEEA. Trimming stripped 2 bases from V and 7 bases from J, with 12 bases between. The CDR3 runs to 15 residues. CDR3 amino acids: CASSLYRGQNSPLHF. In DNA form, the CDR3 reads TGTGCCAGCAGCTTATACCGGGGTCAGAATTCACCCCTCCACTTT.

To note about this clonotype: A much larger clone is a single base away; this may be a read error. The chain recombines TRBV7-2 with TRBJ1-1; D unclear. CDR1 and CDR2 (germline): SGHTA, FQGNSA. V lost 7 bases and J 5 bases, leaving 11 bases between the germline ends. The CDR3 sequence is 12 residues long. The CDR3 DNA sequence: TGTGCCAGCAACGGGCGATGGACTGAAGCTTTCTTT. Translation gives CASNGRWTEAFF.

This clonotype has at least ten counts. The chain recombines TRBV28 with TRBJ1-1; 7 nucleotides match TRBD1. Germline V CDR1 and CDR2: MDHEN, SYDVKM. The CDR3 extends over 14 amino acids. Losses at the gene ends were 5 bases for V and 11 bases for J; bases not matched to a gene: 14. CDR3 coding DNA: TGTGCCAGCAGTCGACAGGGTGATACGAAGATGGCTTTCTTT. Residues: CASSRQGDTKMAFF.

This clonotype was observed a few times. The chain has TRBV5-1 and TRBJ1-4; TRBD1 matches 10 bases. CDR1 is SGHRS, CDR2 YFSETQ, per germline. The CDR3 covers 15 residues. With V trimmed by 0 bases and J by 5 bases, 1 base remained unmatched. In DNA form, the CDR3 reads TGCGCCAGCAGCTTGGCGGACAGGGGGAATGAAAAACTGTTTTTT. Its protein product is CASSLADRGNEKLFF.

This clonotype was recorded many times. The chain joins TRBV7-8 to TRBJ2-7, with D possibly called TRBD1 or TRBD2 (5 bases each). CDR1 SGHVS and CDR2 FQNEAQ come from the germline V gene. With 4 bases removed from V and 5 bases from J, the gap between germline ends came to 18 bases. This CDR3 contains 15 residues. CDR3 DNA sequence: TGTGCCAGCAGCTCATTGACGGGACGTTCAAACGAGCAGTACTTC. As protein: CASSSLTGRSNEQYF.

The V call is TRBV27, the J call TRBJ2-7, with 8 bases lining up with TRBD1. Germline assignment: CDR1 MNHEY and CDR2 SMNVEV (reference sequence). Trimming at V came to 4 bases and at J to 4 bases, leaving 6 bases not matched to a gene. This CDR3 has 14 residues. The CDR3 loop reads CASSSRTGQYEQYF. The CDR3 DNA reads TGTGCCAGCAGTTCCAGGACAGGGCAATACGAGCAGTACTTC.

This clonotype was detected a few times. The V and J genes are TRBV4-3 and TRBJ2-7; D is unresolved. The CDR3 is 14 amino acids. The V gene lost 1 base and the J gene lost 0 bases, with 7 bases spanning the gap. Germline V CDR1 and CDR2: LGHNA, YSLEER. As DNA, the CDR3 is TGCGCCAGCAGCCAAGGTGCTTACTCCTACGAGCAGTACTTC. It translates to CASSQGAYSYEQYF.

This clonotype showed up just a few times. In DNA, the CDR3 is TGTGCCAGCAGATCTCTCGAGGGACGGACTGAAGCTTTCTTT. Residues: CASRSLEGRTEAFF. The chain combines TRBV7-9 with TRBJ1-1; D possibly corresponds to TRBD1 (5 bases). In germline, CDR1 is SEHNR, CDR2 FQNEAQ (reference sequence). This CDR3 region has 14 residues. Trimming shortened V by 6 bases and J by 5 bases, and 16 bases separated the two germline ends.

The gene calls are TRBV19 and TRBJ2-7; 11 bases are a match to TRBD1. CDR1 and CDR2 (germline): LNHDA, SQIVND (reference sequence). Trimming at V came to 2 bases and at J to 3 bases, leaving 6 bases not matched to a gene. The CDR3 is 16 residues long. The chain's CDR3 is CASSILPGQGDYEQYF. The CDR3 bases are TGTGCCAGTAGTATATTACCGGGACAGGGGGACTACGAGCAGTACTTC.

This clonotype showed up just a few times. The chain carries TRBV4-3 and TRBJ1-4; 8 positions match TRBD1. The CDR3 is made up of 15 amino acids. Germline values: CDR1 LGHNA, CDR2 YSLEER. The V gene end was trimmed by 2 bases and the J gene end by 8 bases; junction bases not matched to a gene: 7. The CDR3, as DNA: TGCGCCAGCAGCCAAATGGACAGGGCGGGCGAAAAACTGTTTTTT. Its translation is CASSQMDRAGEKLFF.

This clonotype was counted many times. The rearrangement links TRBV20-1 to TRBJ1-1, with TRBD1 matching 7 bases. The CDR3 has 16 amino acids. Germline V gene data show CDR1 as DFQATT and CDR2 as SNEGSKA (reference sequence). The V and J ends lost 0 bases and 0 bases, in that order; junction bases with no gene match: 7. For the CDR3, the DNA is TGCAGTGCTAGAGATATTACAGGGGTCCTGAACACTGAAGCTTTCTTT. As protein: CSARDITGVLNTEAFF.

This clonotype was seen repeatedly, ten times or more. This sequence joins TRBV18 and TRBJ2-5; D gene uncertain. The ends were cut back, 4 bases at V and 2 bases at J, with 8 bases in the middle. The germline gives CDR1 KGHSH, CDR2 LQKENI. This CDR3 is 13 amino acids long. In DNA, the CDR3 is TGTGCCAGCTCACGGCACCAACAAGAGACCCAGTACTTC. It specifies CASSRHQQETQYF.